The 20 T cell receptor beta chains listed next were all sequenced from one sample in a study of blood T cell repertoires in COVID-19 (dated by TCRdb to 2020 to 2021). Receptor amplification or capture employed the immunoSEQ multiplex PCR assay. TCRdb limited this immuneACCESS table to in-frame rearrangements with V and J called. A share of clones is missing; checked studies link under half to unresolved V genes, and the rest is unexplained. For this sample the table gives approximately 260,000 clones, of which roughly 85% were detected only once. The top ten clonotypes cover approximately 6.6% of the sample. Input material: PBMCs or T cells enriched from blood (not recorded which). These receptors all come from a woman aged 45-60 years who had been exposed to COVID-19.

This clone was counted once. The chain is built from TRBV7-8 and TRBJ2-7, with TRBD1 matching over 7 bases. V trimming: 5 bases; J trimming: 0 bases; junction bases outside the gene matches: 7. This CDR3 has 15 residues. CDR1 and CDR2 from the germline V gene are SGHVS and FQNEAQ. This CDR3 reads CASSQTGWVSYEQYF. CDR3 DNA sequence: TGTGCCAGCAGCCAGACAGGGTGGGTCTCCTACGAGCAGTACTTC.

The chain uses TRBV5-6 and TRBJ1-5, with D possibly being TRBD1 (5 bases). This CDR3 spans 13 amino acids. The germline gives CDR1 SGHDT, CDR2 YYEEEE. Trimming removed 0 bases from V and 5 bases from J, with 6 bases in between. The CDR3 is CASSLGGDQPQHF. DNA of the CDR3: TGTGCCAGCAGCTTGGGGGGGGATCAGCCCCAGCATTTT.

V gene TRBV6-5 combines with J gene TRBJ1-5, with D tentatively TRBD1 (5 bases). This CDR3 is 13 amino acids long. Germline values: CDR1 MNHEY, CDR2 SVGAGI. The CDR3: CVTGENSNQPQHF. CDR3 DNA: TGTGTCACAGGAGAGAATAGCAATCAGCCCCAGCATTTT.

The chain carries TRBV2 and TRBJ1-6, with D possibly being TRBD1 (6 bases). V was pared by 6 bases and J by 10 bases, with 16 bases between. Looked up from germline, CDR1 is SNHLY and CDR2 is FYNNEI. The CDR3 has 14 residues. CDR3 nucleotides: TGTGCCAGCAGCGCCCAGGGGTTTAGGTCACCCCTCCACTTT. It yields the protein CASSAQGFRSPLHF.

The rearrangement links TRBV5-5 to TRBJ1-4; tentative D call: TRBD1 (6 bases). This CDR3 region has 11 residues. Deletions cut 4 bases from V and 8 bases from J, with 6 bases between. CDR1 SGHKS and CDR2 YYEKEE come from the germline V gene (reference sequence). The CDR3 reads CASSGTEKLFF. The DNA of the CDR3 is TGTGCCAGCAGCGGGACAGAAAAACTGTTTTTT. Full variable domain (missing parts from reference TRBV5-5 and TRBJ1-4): DAGVTQSPTHLIKTRGQQVTLRCSPISGHKSVSWYQQVLGQGPQFIFQYYEKEERGRGNFPDRFSARQFPNYSSELNVNALLLGDSALYLCASSGTEKLFFGSGTQLSVL.

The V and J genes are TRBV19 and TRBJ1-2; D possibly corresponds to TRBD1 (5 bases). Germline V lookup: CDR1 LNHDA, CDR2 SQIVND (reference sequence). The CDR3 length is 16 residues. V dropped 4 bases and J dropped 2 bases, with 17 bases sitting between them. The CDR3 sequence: CASSNLRGGTNYGYTF. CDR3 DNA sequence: TGTGCCAGTAGTAACCTCCGGGGGGGGACGAACTATGGCTACACCTTC.

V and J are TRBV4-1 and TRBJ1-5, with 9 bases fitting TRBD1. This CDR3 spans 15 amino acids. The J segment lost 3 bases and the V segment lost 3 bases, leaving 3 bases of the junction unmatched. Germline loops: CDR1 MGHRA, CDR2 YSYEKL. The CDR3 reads CASSQRTGDNQPQHF. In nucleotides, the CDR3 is TGCGCCAGCAGCCAGCGGACAGGGGACAATCAGCCCCAGCATTTT.

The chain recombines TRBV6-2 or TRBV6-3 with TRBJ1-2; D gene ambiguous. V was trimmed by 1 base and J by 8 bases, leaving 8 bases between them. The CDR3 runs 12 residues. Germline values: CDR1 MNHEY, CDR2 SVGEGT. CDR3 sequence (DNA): TGTGCCAGCAGTTACTGGGGAGGAGGCTACACCTTC. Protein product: CASSYWGGGYTF.

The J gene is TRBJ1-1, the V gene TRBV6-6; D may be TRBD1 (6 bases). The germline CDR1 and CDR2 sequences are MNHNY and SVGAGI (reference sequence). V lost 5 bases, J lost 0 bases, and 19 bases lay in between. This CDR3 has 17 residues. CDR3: CASSPQGRVLMNTEAFF. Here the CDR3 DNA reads TGTGCCAGCAGTCCACAGGGACGGGTTCTTATGAACACTGAAGCTTTCTTT.

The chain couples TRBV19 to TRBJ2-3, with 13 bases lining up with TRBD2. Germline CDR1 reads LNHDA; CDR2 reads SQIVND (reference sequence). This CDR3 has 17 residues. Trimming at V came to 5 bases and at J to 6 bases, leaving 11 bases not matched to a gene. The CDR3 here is CASSVRTSGGTADTQYF. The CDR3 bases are TGTGCCAGTAGTGTCAGGACTAGCGGGGGTACTGCGGATACGCAGTATTTT.

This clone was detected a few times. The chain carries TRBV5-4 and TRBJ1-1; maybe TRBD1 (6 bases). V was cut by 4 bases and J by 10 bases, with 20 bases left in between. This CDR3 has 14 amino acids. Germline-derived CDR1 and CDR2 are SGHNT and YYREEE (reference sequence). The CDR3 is CASSPPEDRVSAFF. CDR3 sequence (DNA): TGTGCCAGCAGCCCGCCAGAGGACAGAGTTTCAGCTTTCTTT.

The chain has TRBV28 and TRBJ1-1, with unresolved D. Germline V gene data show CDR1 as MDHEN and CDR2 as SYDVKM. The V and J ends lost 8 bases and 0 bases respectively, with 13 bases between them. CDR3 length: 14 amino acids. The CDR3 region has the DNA TGTGCCAGCCTCCCCAGCCGGGTGAACACTGAAGCTTTCTTT. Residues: CASLPSRVNTEAFF.

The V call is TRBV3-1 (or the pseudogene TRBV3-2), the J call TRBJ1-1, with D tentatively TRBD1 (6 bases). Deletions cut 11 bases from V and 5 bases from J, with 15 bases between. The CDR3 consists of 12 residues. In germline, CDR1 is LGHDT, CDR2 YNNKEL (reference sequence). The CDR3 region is CAYGGLGTEAFF. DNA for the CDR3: TGTGCCTACGGGGGGCTAGGGACTGAAGCTTTCTTT.

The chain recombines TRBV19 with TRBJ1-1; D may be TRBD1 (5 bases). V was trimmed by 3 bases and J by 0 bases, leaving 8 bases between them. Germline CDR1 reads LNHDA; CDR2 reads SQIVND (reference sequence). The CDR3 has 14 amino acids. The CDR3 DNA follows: TGTGCCAGTAGTATCCGACAGTTGAACACTGAAGCTTTCTTT. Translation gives CASSIRQLNTEAFF. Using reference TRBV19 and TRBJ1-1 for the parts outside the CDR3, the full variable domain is DGGITQSPKYLFRKEGQNVTLSCEQNLNHDAMYWYRQDPGQGLRLIYYSQIVNDFQKGDIAEGYSVSREKKESFPLTVTSAQKNPTAFYLCASSIRQLNTEAFFGQGTRLTVV.

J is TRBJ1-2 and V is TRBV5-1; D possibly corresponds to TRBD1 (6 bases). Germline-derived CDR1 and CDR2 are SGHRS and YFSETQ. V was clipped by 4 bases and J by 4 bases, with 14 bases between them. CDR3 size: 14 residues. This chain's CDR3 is CASSRLGGSYGYTF. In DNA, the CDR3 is TGCGCCAGCAGCCGCCTAGGGGGATCCTATGGCTACACCTTC.

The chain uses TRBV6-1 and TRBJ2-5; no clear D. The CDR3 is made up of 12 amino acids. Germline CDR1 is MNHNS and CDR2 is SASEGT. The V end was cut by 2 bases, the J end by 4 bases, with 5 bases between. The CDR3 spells CASSEKRETQYF. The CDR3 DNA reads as TGTGCCAGCAGTGAAAAGAGAGAGACCCAGTACTTC.

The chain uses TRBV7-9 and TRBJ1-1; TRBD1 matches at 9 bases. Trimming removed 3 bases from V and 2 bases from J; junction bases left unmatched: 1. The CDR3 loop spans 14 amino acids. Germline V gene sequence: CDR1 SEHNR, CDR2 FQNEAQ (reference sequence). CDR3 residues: CASSLDRGNTEAFF. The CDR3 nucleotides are TGTGCCAGCAGCTTGGACAGGGGTAACACTGAAGCTTTCTTT.

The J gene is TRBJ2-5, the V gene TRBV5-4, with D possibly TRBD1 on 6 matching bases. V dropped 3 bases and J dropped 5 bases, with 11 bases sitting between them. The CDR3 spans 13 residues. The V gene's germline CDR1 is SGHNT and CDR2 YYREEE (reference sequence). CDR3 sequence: CASSWTAKETQYF. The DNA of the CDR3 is TGTGCCAGCAGCTGGACAGCTAAGGAGACCCAGTACTTC.

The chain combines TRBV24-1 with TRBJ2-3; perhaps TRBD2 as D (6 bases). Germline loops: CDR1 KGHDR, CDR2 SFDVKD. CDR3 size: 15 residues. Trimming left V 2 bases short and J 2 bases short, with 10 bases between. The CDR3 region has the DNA TGTGCCACCAGTGATTCCGGGACTTTCACAGATACGCAGTATTTT. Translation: CATSDSGTFTDTQYF.

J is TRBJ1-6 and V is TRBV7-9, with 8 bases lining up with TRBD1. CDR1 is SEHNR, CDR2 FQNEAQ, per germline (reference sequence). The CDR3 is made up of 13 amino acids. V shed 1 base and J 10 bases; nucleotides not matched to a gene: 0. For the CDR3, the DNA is TGTGCCAGCAGCTTAGACAGGGGGTCACCCCTCCACTTT. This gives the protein CASSLDRGSPLHF.